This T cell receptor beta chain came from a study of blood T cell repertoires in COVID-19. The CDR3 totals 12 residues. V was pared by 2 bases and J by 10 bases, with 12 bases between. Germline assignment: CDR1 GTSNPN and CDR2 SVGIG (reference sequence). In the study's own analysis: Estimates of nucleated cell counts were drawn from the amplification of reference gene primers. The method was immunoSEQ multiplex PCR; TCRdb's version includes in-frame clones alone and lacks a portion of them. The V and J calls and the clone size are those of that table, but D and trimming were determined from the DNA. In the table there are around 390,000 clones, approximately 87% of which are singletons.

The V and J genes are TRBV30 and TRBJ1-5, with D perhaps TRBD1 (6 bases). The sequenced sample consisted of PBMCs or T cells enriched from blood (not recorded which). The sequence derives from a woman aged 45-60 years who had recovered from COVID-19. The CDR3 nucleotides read TGTGCCTGGAGTTCCCCGACAGGCCCCCAGCATTTT. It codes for CAWSSPTGPQHF.